This TCR beta chain stems from a study of OX40 agonist ivuxolimab in advanced cancers. Study outcomes and limitations: Patients who responded partially at 0.1-3.0 mg/kg showed clonal expansion ranking among the lowest. In general, CD8+ T cells held more expanded clones than CD4+ did, on average. The specificity for antigen of the expanded peripheral T cells was not determined.

As regards this clone: Its target is unknown.

Here immunoSEQ multiplex PCR was the method, and the copy in TCRdb shows in-frame clones only, minus some. The sample shows 65,000 to 90,000 clones, 90% of them seen only once. This CDR3 region has 12 residues. Germline CDR1 is ENHRY and CDR2 is SYGVKD. The V end lost 3 bases, the J end lost 6 bases, and 6 bases lay between the germline ends. The clonotype was recovered from an adult with an advanced solid tumor such as melanoma, head and neck, liver or kidney cancer. Sequencing used CD4+ or CD8+ T cells sorted from blood, obtained in a trial of the OX40 agonist ivuxolimab. This chain uses TRBV10-3 with TRBJ2-1; no reliable D call. In DNA form, the CDR3 reads TGTGCCATCAGTGAAAGGAGCAATGAGCAGTTCTTC. Amino acid sequence: CAISERSNEQFF.